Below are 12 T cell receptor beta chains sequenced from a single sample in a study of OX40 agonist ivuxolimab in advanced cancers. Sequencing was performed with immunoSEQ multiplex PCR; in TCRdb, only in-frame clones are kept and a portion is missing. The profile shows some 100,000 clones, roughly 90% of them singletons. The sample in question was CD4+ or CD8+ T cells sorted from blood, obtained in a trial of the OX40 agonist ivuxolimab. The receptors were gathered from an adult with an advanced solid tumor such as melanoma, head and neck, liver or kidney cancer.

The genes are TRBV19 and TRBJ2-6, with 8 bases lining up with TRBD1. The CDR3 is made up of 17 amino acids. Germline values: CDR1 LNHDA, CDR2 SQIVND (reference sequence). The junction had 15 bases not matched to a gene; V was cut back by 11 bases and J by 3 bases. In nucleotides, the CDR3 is TGTGCCGGGGGCCCCGGGCAGGGGGCGAATGGGGCCAACGTCCTGACTTTC. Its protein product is CAGGPGQGANGANVLTF.

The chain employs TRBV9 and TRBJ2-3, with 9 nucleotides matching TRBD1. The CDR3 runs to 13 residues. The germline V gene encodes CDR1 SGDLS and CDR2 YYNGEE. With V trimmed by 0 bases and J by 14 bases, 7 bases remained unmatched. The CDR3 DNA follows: TGTGCCAGCAGCGTAGTTCGGACAGGGGAGACGTATTTT. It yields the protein CASSVVRTGETYF. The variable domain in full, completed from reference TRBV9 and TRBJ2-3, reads DSGVTQTPKHLITATGQRVTLRCSPRSGDLSVYWYQQSLDQGLQFLIQYYNGEERAKGNILERFSAQQFPDLHSELNLSSLELGDSALYFCASSVVRTGETYFGPGTRLTVL.

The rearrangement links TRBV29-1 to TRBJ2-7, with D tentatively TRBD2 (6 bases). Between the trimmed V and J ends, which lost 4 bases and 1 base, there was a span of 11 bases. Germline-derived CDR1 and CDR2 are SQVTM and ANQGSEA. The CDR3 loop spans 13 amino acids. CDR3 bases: TGCAGCGTTGCTTCCGGGACTTCCTACGAGCAGTACTTC. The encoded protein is CSVASGTSYEQYF.

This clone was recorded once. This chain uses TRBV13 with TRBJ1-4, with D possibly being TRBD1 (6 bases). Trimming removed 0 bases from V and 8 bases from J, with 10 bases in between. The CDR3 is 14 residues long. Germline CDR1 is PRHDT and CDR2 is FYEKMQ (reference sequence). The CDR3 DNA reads TGTGCCAGCAGCTTAGGGCAGGGGCGGGAAAAACTGTTTTTT. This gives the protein CASSLGQGREKLFF. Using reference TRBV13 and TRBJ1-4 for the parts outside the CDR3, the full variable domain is AAGVIQSPRHLIKEKRETATLKCYPIPRHDTVYWYQQGPGQDPQFLISFYEKMQSDKGSIPDRFSAQQFSDYHSELNMSSLELGDSALYFCASSLGQGREKLFFGSGTQLSVL.

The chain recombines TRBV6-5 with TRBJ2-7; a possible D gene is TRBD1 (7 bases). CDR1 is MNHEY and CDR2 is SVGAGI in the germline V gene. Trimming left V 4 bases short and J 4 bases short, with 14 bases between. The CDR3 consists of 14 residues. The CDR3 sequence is CASSLRQGGYEQYF. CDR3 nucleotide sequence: TGTGCCAGCAGTTTACGACAGGGAGGATACGAGCAGTACTTC.

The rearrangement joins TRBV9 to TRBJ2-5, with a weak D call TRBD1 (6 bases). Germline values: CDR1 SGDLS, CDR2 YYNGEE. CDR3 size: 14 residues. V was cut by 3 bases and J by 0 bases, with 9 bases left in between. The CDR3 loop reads CASSAGQNQETQYF. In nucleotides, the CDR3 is TGTGCCAGCAGCGCGGGACAAAACCAAGAGACCCAGTACTTC.

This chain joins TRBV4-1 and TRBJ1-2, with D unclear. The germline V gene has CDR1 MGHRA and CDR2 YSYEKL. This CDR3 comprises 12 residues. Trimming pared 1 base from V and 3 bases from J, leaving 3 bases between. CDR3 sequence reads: CASSQGHYGYTF. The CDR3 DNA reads TGCGCCAGCAGCCAAGGGCACTATGGCTACACCTTC.

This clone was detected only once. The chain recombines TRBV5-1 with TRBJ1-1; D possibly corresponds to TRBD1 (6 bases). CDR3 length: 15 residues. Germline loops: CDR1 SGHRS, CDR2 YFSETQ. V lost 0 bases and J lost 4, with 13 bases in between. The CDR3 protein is CASSLAGGPGTEAFF. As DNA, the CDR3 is TGCGCCAGCAGCTTGGCCGGGGGGCCGGGCACTGAAGCTTTCTTT.

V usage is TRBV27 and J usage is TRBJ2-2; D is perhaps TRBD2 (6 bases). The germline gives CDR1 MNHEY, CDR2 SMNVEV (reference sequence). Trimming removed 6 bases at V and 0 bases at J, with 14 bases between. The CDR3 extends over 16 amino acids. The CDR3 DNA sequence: TGTGCCAGCAGGAAGGCTAGCGTTACGAACACCGGGGAGCTGTTTTTT. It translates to CASRKASVTNTGELFF.

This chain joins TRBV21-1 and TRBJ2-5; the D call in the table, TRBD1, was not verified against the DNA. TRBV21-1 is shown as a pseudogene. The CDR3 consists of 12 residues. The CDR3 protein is CASTPPQETQYF. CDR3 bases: TGTGCCAGCACCCCCCCACAAGAGACCCAGTACTTC.

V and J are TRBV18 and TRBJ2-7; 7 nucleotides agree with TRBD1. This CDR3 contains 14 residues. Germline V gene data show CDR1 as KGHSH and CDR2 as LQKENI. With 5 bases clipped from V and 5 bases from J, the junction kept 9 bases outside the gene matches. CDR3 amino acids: CASSYQGTADEQYF. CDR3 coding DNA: TGTGCCAGCTCATATCAAGGGACAGCGGACGAGCAGTACTTC.

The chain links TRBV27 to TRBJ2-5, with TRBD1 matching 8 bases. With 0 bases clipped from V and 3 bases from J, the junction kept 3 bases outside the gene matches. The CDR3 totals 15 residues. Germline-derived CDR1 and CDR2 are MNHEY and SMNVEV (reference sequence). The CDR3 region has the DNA TGTGCCAGCAGTTTATCTCCAGGGGGCGAAGAGACCCAGTACTTC. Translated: CASSLSPGGEETQYF.